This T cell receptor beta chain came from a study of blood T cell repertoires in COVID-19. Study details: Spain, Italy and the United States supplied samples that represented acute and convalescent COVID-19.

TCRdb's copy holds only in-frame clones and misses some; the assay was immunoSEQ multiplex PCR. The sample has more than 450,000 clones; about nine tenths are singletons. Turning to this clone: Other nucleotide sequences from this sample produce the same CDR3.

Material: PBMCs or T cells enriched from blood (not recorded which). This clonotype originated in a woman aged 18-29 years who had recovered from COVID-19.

The CDR3 reads CASSLGTGVETQYF. The CDR3 coding sequence is TGTGCCAGCAGCCTTGGGACAGGGGTAGAGACCCAGTACTTC. V is TRBV5-4 and J is TRBJ2-5; 10 nucleotides match TRBD1. Per the germline V gene, CDR1 is SGHNT and CDR2 is YYREEE (reference sequence). This CDR3 is built from 14 residues. With V trimmed by 4 bases and J by 4 bases, 4 bases remained unmatched.